These 18 T cell receptor beta chains were sequenced from one sample in a study of blood T cell repertoires in COVID-19. TCRdb's copy holds only in-frame clones and misses some; the assay was immunoSEQ multiplex PCR. The sample lists roughly 140,000 clones; 86% were seen once. Material: peripheral blood. Every receptor here comes from a man in his 70s with acute or convalescent COVID-19.

The rearrangement joins TRBV4-2 to TRBJ2-7; 11 bases map to TRBD2. With V trimmed by 3 bases and J by 2 bases, 6 bases remained unmatched. This CDR3 has 16 amino acids. Germline V gene data show CDR1 as LGHNA and CDR2 as YNFKEQ. The CDR3 reads CASSQQLAGAPYEQYF. In DNA form, the CDR3 reads TGTGCCAGCAGCCAGCAACTAGCGGGAGCCCCCTACGAGCAGTACTTC.

This chain joins TRBV19 and TRBJ2-1, with D tentatively TRBD1 (5 bases). The CDR3 consists of 17 residues. V was pared by 3 bases and J by 5 bases, with 20 bases between. Germline values: CDR1 LNHDA, CDR2 SQIVND (reference sequence). DNA for the CDR3: TGTGCCAGTAGTATCGGAAATTGGGGCTGGAAGGACAATGAGCAGTTCTTC. Its protein is CASSIGNWGWKDNEQFF.

The chain employs TRBV10-3 and TRBJ2-1, with TRBD2 matching 9 bases. The germline CDR1 and CDR2 sequences are ENHRY and SYGVKD. V lost 9 bases and J lost 4; bases outside the gene matches: 10. The CDR3 runs 15 residues. CDR3 in DNA: TGTGCCATTGCCGCAATTAGCGGGAGTTACAATGAGCAGTTCTTC. Protein product: CAIAAISGSYNEQFF.

CDR3 sequence (DNA): TGTGCCAGCAGCTTAGTGGGGGGGTACAATGAGCAGTTCTTC. Its translation is CASSLVGGYNEQFF. This chain uses TRBV11-2 with TRBJ2-1; TRBD2 aligns across 7 bases. Germline V CDR1 and CDR2: SGHAT, FQNNGV. This CDR3 spans 14 amino acids. The J segment lost 4 bases and the V segment lost 1 base, leaving 1 base of the junction unmatched.

This clone showed up just a few times. The chain is built from TRBV27 and TRBJ2-7; 7 positions match TRBD1. The CDR3 extends over 15 amino acids. V trimming: 0 bases; J trimming: 3 bases; junction bases outside the gene matches: 5. CDR1 MNHEY and CDR2 SMNVEV come from the germline V gene (reference sequence). DNA of the CDR3: TGTGCCAGCAGTTTATCGGGGTGGGACAGCTACGAGCAGTACTTC. It specifies CASSLSGWDSYEQYF.

As for this clone: Other DNA sequences within the sample encode an identical CDR3. The CDR3 protein is CASSPGLAVSYEQYF. DNA of the CDR3: TGTGCCAGCAGCCCGGGACTAGCGGTCTCCTACGAGCAGTACTTC. V and J are TRBV7-2 and TRBJ2-7, with TRBD2 matching over 11 bases. The germline CDR1 and CDR2 sequences are SGHTA and FQGNSA. V was pared by 5 bases and J by 0 bases, with 3 bases of the junction left unmatched. CDR3 length: 15 amino acids. The full variable domain, completed using reference TRBV7-2 and TRBJ2-7, is GAGVSQSPSNKVTEKGKDVELRCDPISGHTALYWYRQSLGQGLEFLIYFQGNSAPDKSGLPSDRFSAERTGGSVSTLTIQRTQQEDSAVYLCASSPGLAVSYEQYFGPGTRLTVT.

This clone was observed once. The chain links TRBV6-2 or TRBV6-3 to TRBJ2-7, with 8 bases identical to TRBD2. CDR1 is MNHEY, CDR2 SVGEGT, per germline. CDR3 length: 17 amino acids. The V gene end was trimmed by 0 bases and the J gene end by 1 base; junction bases not matched to a gene: 8. The CDR3 DNA reads as TGTGCCAGCAGTTACTCTCTCGCGGGAGGTCTATCCTACGAGCAGTACTTC. Residues: CASSYSLAGGLSYEQYF.

The chain uses TRBV6-5 and TRBJ2-5, with D possibly TRBD2 on 5 matching bases. V shed 8 bases and J shed 4 bases, with 11 bases lying between them. The CDR3 has 12 residues. Germline V gives CDR1 MNHEY, CDR2 SVGAGI. The CDR3 sequence: CASLPRGETQYF. The CDR3 DNA is TGTGCCAGCCTTCCCCGGGGAGAGACCCAGTACTTC.

The chain uses TRBV19 and TRBJ2-3, with 8 bases aligning to TRBD2. J gave up 4 bases and V 3 bases, and 6 bases lay outside the gene matches. Germline loops: CDR1 LNHDA, CDR2 SQIVND (reference sequence). The CDR3 has 15 residues. CDR3 loop: CASSIGAGVADTQYF. As DNA, the CDR3 is TGTGCCAGTAGTATCGGAGCGGGAGTGGCAGATACGCAGTATTTT.

This clone is deemed medium-sized. The V and J genes are TRBV2 and TRBJ2-5, with D tentatively TRBD2 (6 bases). This CDR3 comprises 15 residues. CDR1 SNHLY and CDR2 FYNNEI come from the germline V gene. V was cut by 6 bases and J by 5 bases, with 19 bases left in between. The CDR3 DNA is TGTGCCAGCAGCAACTTACTGGCTGGGGGGGAGACCCAGTACTTC. Translated, it gives CASSNLLAGGETQYF. The full variable domain, rest sourced from reference TRBV2 and TRBJ2-5, is EPEVTQTPSHQVTQMGQEVILRCVPISNHLYFYWYRQILGQKVEFLVSFYNNEISEKSEIFDDQFSVERPDGSNFTLKIRSTKLEDSAMYFCASSNLLAGGETQYFGPGTRLLVL.

This clone was found once. This sequence joins TRBV24-1 and TRBJ2-7; 9 bases line up with TRBD1. Trimming cost V 3 bases and J 5 bases; bases outside gene matches: 10. The CDR3 runs to 16 residues. CDR1 and CDR2 from the germline V gene are KGHDR and SFDVKD. CDR3 sequence: CATSDHGQGTRNEQYF. The CDR3 region has the DNA TGTGCCACCAGTGATCACGGACAGGGGACGAGGAACGAGCAGTACTTC.

The CDR3 DNA follows: TGTGCCAGCAGCTTAGTCCCGGGGAACACTGAAGCTTTCTTT. Amino acids: CASSLVPGNTEAFF. This chain uses TRBV7-2 with TRBJ1-1; no firm D call. Germline V CDR1 and CDR2: SGHTA, FQGNSA. The CDR3 spans 14 residues. V was trimmed by 1 base and J by 1 base, leaving 7 bases between them.

In this sample, this clone turned up once. The chain is built from TRBV5-1 and TRBJ2-7; D is perhaps TRBD1 (6 bases). Germline values: CDR1 SGHRS, CDR2 YFSETQ. CDR3 size: 15 residues. Trimming took 0 bases from V and 3 from J, leaving 13 bases between them. CDR3 DNA: TGCGCCAGCAGCTTGGATGCAGGGGTCGGCTACGAGCAGTACTTC. Protein: CASSLDAGVGYEQYF.

The rearrangement uses TRBV25-1 and TRBJ1-4; TRBD1 matches at 7 bases. Germline CDR1 and CDR2: MGHDK and SYGVNS. V was clipped by 7 bases and J by 4 bases; unmatched bases: 3. The CDR3 is made up of 13 amino acids. The CDR3 DNA is TGTGCCAGCAAAGGGGGCTTTAATGAAAAACTGTTTTTT. Translating it yields CASKGGFNEKLFF. Using reference TRBV25-1 and TRBJ1-4 for the parts outside the CDR3, the full variable domain is EADIYQTPRYLVIGTGKKITLECSQTMGHDKMYWYQQDPGMELHLIHYSYGVNSTEKGDLSSESTVSRIRTEHFPLTLESARPSHTSQYLCASKGGFNEKLFFGSGTQLSVL.

This sequence joins TRBV7-8 and TRBJ2-7; D is perhaps TRBD2 (5 bases). V shed 5 bases and J shed 7 bases, with 12 bases lying between them. The CDR3 spans 12 residues. CDR1 and CDR2 (germline): SGHVS, FQNEAQ. CDR3 in DNA: TGTGCCAGCAGCCTCTCTAGGGAGGAGCAGTACTTC. This sequence encodes CASSLSREEQYF.

V and J are TRBV25-1 and TRBJ1-4; 7 positions agree with TRBD1. Germline loops: CDR1 MGHDK, CDR2 SYGVNS. The CDR3 consists of 15 residues. Unmatched junction bases numbered 6, after V lost 4 bases and J lost 4 bases. CDR3 nucleotide sequence: TGTGCCAGCAGTGCCCCCGGGACAGTTAATGAAAAACTGTTTTTT. It codes for CASSAPGTVNEKLFF.

This clone was observed a single time. The chain carries TRBV29-1 and TRBJ2-7; possible D gene TRBD1, 6 bases. The V gene lost 6 bases and the J gene lost 3 bases, with 9 bases spanning the gap. Germline lookup yields CDR1 SQVTM and CDR2 ANQGSEA. This CDR3 has 11 residues. CDR3 loop: CSVLQGYEQYF. In DNA form, the CDR3 reads TGCAGCGTCTTACAGGGCTACGAGCAGTACTTC.

This rearrangement joins TRBV11-3 to TRBJ2-5, with 7 bases identical to TRBD2. V was pared by 4 bases and J by 1 base, with 6 bases of the junction left unmatched. The length of the CDR3 is 15 residues. Germline-derived CDR1 and CDR2 are SGHNT and YENEEA. CDR3 residues: CASSSTSEGQETQYF. CDR3 in DNA: TGTGCCAGCAGCTCAACTAGCGAAGGCCAAGAGACCCAGTACTTC.